This paragraph reports one T cell receptor (beta chain). This sample was taken from a study of blood T cell repertoires in COVID-19. Study overall: The study drew acute and convalescent COVID-19 samples from the United States, Italy and Spain.

Germline V lookup: CDR1 SGHRS, CDR2 YFSETQ. This CDR3 has 18 amino acids. The V gene end was trimmed by 3 bases and the J gene end by 2 bases; junction bases not matched to a gene: 14. The data were produced by immunoSEQ multiplex PCR, yet TCRdb's version contains in-frame clones alone and is incomplete. This table holds roughly 380,000 clones, 87% found once. This chain joins TRBV5-1 and TRBJ2-5, with 9 positions matching TRBD2. The sequenced sample was PBMCs or T cells enriched from blood (not recorded which). This receptor was obtained from a woman in her twenties or thirties who had recovered from COVID-19. The CDR3 coding sequence is TGCGCCAGCAGCTCGGTAGCTAGCGGGACCCGACGACAAGAGACCCAGTACTTC. It encodes CASSSVASGTRRQETQYF.